The rows below give T cell receptor beta chains drawn from one sample of a study of cytotoxic CD8 clonotypes in ibrutinib-treated CLL. The table came from immunoSEQ multiplex PCR; TCRdb's copy has only in-frame clones and leaves some out. The repertoire holds around 26,000 clones, with roughly 71% as singletons. Sequencing used PBMCs, obtained after 12 months of ibrutinib treatment. The origin of the receptors is a human donor with chronic lymphocytic leukemia. The CDR3 runs from the conserved cysteine through the conserved F or W. The D gene is left open where the match is weak. Where a row states a size, it is once, few, many or the class of an expanded clone; other rows omit it.

>TRBJ1-5|TRBV5-1|NA|NA
CASSLGVRRNQPQHF
TGCGCCAGCAGCTTGGGTGTGAGGAGGAATCAGCCCCAGCATTTT
>TRBJ2-7|TRBV18|NA|NA
CASSETGPLEGEQYF
TGTGCCAGCTCCGAGACTGGACCGCTCGAGGGAGAGCAGTACTTC
>TRBJ2-3|TRBV11-2|TRBD2|NA
CASSSFHAAGGRDTQYF
TGTGCCAGCAGCTCCTTCCACGCAGCGGGGGGGCGGGATACGCAGTATTTT
>TRBJ2-2|TRBV5-4|TRBD2|NA
CASSLGTSANTGELFF
TGTGCCAGCAGCTTGGGGACTAGCGCGAACACCGGGGAGCTGTTTTTT
>TRBJ1-4|TRBV7-2|NA|NA
CASSLYVGLGDEKLFF
TGTGCCAGCAGCTTATACGTCGGACTTGGGGATGAAAAACTGTTTTTT
>TRBJ1-5|TRBV10-2|NA|once
CASSESGAHQPQHF
TGCGCCAGCAGTGAGTCCGGGGCCCATCAGCCCCAGCATTTT
>TRBJ2-5|TRBV30|TRBD1|NA
CALDRGETQYF
TGTGCACTAGACAGGGGGGAGACCCAGTACTTC
>TRBJ2-5|TRBV14|NA|NA
CASSQGYETQYF
TGTGCCAGCAGCCAAGGGTATGAGACCCAGTACTTC
>TRBJ1-2|TRBV19|TRBD1|NA
CASSKGGAGGYGYGYTF
TGTGCCAGTAGTAAAGGCGGGGCAGGGGGCTATGGCTATGGCTACACCTTC
>TRBJ2-3|TRBV4-2|NA|NA
CASGSWGETDTQYF
TGTGCCAGCGGTAGCTGGGGGGAGACAGATACGCAGTATTTT
>TRBJ1-5|TRBV19|NA|many
CARGHSNQPQHF
TGTGCCAGAGGACATAGCAATCAGCCCCAGCATTTT
>TRBJ2-5|TRBV5-1|NA|NA
CASSLSPSLGETQYF
TGCGCCAGCAGCTTGAGTCCGAGTTTGGGCGAGACCCAGTACTTC
>TRBJ2-2|TRBV5-1|NA|NA
CASSLDGAGELFF
TGCGCCAGCAGCTTGGATGGAGCCGGGGAGCTGTTTTTT
>TRBJ2-5|TRBV6-6|NA|NA
CASSSSSRSETQYF
TGTGCCAGCAGTTCCTCGTCCAGGTCAGAGACCCAGTACTTC
>TRBJ1-2|TRBV29-1|NA|NA
CSVGKGEYGYTF
TGCAGCGTTGGTAAGGGGGAATATGGCTACACCTTC
>TRBJ2-1|TRBV6-5|TRBD2|NA
CASSLFLAGLHNEQFF
TGTGCCAGCAGTTTATTTCTAGCGGGGCTACACAATGAGCAGTTCTTC
>TRBJ2-3|TRBV6-4|NA|NA
CASSERVGGAADTQYF
TGTGCCAGCAGTGAACGGGTGGGCGGGGCGGCAGATACGCAGTATTTT
>TRBJ2-3|TRBV2|TRBD1|NA
CASSRTGPDTQYF
TGTGCCAGCAGTCGGACAGGGCCAGATACGCAGTATTTT
>TRBJ1-6|TRBV5-1|NA|few
CASSWDALNSPLHF
TGCGCCAGCAGCTGGGACGCCCTTAATTCACCCCTCCACTTT
>TRBJ2-3|TRBV9|NA|NA
CASSVAPTSDTQYF
TGTGCCAGCAGCGTAGCCCCAACCTCAGATACGCAGTATTTT
>TRBJ2-4|TRBV7-8|NA|NA
CASSLSRGSVIQYF
TGTGCCAGCAGTTTATCCAGGGGCTCGGTCATTCAGTACTTC
>TRBJ1-5|TRBV6-1|NA|NA
CASSVRSFQPQHF
TGTGCCAGCAGTGTGCGTAGTTTTCAGCCCCAGCATTTT
>TRBJ2-7|TRBV2|TRBD1|NA
CASRDRGPAGGSF
TGTGCCAGTCGGGACAGGGGGCCAGCGGGGGGATCCTTC
>TRBJ1-2|TRBV21-1|NA|NA
CASSPWGVRWGQGTANYGYTF
NA
>TRBJ2-2|TRBV2|NA|few
CASRVVTGELFF
TGTGCCAGCAGGGTGGTCACCGGGGAGCTGTTTTTT
>TRBJ2-7|TRBV5-1|NA|few
CASSFLGSSYEQYF
TGCGCCAGCAGCTTTTTAGGTTCCTCCTACGAGCAGTACTTC